This passage covers 2 T cell receptor beta chains from one sample sequenced in a study of blood T cell repertoires in COVID-19. The data were produced by immunoSEQ multiplex PCR, yet TCRdb's version contains in-frame clones alone and is incomplete. This table has some 69,000 clones, 89% appearing once. What was sequenced was peripheral blood. The receptors shown here come from a woman aged 45-65 years with active COVID-19.

The J gene is TRBJ1-6, the V gene TRBV12-3 or TRBV12-4; D unresolved. Trimming removed 4 bases from V and 6 bases from J, with 7 bases in between. The CDR3 totals 13 residues. The CDR3 loop reads CASSYTGNSPLHF. The CDR3 DNA follows: TGTGCCAGCAGTTACACGGGTAATTCACCCCTCCACTTT.

This clone has only a few counts. The chain employs TRBV14 and TRBJ2-7, with 7 bases fitting TRBD2. The length of the CDR3 is 15 residues. The germline CDR1 and CDR2 sequences are SGHDN and FVKESK. V shed 1 base, J shed 2 bases, and the junction held 5 bases outside the gene matches. CDR3 DNA sequence: TGTGCCAGCAGCCAAGGGGCTAGCGGACCCTACGAGCAGTACTTC. Protein: CASSQGASGPYEQYF.